This TCR beta chain is drawn from a study of shared clonotypes between healthy human individuals. About this clone: Its specificity is not known.

The V and J ends lost 4 bases and 0 bases, in that order; junction bases with no gene match: 3. CDR1 is ENHRY, CDR2 SYGVKD, per germline. This CDR3 has 15 residues. Study observations and caveats: For naive CD4 cells, approximately 4.8% of clonotypes were shared across a handful of donors. Incomplete sequencing of sorted subsets was indicated by rarefaction despite large depth.

Every subset had its genomic DNA shared out evenly among several immunoSEQ plates. Using immunoSEQ multiplex PCR, the repertoire was profiled, and TCRdb retains in-frame clones only, with some absent. The sample lists about a million clones; about 75% were seen once. The study drew its donors from healthy HIV-negative adults without recent acute infections or vaccinations. Sequencing input: memory CD4+ T cells sorted from blood. Subset here: CD45RA-negative fraction. The sequence was obtained from a man between 18 and 29 years old in good health. The rearrangement uses TRBV10-3 and TRBJ1-2, with 9 nucleotides matching TRBD1. This CDR3 reads CAISGTGAANYGYTF. The CDR3 region has the DNA TGTGCCATCAGTGGGACAGGGGCGGCTAACTATGGCTACACCTTC.